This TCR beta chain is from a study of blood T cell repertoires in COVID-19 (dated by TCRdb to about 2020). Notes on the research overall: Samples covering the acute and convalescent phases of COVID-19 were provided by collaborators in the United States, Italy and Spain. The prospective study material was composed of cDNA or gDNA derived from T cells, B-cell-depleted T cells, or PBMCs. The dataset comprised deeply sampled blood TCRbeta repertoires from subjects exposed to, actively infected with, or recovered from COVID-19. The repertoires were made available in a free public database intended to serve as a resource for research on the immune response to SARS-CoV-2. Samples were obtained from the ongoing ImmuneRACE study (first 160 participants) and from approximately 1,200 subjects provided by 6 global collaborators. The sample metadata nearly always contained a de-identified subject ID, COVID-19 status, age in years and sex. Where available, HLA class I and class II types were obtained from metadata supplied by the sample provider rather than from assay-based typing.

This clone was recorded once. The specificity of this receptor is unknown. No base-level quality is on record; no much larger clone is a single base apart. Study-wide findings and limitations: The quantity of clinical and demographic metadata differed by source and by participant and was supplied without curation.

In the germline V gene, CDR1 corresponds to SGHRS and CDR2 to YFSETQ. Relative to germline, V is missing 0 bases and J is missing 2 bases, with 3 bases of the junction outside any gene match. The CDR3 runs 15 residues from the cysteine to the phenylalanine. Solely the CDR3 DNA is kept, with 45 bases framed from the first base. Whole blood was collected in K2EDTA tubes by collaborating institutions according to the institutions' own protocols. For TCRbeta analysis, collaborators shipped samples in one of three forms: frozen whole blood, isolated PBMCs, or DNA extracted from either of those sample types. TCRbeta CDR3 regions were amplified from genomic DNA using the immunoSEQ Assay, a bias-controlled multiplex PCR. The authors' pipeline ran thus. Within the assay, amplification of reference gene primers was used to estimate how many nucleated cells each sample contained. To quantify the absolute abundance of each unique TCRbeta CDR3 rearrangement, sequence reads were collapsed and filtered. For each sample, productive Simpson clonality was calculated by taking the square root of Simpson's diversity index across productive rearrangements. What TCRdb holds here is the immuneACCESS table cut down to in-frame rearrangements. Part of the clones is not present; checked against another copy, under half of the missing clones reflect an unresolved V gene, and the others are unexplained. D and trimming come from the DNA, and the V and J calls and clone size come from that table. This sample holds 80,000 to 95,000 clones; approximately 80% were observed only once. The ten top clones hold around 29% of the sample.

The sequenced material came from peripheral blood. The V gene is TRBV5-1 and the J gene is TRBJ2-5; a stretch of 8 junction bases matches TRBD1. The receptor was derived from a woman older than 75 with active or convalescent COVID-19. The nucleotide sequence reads TGCGCCAGCAGCTTGGGTGGGACAGGACAAGAGACCCAGTACTTC. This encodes CASSLGGTGQETQYF.